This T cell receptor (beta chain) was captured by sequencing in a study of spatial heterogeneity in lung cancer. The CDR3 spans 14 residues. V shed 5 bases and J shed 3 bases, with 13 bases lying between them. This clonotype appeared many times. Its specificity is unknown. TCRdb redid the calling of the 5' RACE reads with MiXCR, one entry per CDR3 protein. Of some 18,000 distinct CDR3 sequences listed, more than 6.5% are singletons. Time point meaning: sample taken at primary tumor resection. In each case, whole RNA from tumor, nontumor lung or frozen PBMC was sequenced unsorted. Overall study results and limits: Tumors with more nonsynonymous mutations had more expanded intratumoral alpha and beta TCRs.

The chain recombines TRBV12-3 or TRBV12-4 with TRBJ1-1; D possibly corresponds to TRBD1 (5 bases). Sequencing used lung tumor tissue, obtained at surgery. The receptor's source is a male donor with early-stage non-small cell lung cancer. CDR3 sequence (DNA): TGTGCCAGCAGTGTCAGGGTGGGGCACACTGAAGCTTTCTTT. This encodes CASSVRVGHTEAFF.